Listed here are 17 T cell receptor beta chains from one sample, sequenced in a study of blood T cell repertoires in COVID-19. Data came from immunoSEQ multiplex PCR; TCRdb stores just in-frame clones and leaves some out. The sample lists about 310,000 clones, around nine tenths seen once, with over 9% in the top ten. Material for sequencing was PBMCs or T cells enriched from blood (not recorded which). These receptors all come from a woman between 40 and 50 years old who had recovered from COVID-19.

The V and J genes are TRBV7-2 and TRBJ2-2, with no clear D. The V end lost 3 bases, the J end lost 1 base, and 12 bases lay between the germline ends. Per germline, CDR1 SGHTA and CDR2 FQGNSA. The CDR3 runs 16 residues. In DNA form, the CDR3 reads TGTGCCAGCAGCTTTTCCGTGGCCGTGAACACCGGGGAGCTGTTTTTT. It codes for CASSFSVAVNTGELFF.

The chain has TRBV10-3 and TRBJ2-2; a possible D gene is TRBD1 (5 bases). The CDR3 has 13 residues. Trimming took 6 bases from V and 1 from J, leaving 6 bases between them. Germline V gives CDR1 ENHRY, CDR2 SYGVKD. CDR3 coding DNA: TGTGCCATCAGACAGGAGAACACCGGGGAGCTGTTTTTT. Encoded protein: CAIRQENTGELFF.

V gene TRBV7-9 combines with J gene TRBJ1-1; possibly TRBD1 for D (5 bases). This CDR3 is built from 16 residues. The germline V and J ends were trimmed by 0 bases and 7 bases, with 18 bases remaining between them. CDR1 and CDR2 from the germline V gene are SEHNR and FQNEAQ (reference sequence). CDR3 region: CASSLAVGRAVHEAFF. The CDR3 region has the DNA TGTGCCAGCAGCTTAGCGGTAGGCAGGGCAGTGCATGAAGCTTTCTTT.

The genes are TRBV7-3 and TRBJ2-1, with a weak D call TRBD1 (5 bases). This CDR3 comprises 13 residues. From germline, CDR1 is SGHTA and CDR2 FQGTGA. Trimming removed 8 bases at V and 2 bases at J, with 10 bases between. The CDR3 loop reads CASGKGTYNEQFF. The DNA of the CDR3 is TGTGCCAGCGGAAAGGGGACCTACAATGAGCAGTTCTTC.

The chain joins TRBV27 to TRBJ2-7; perhaps TRBD2 as D (7 bases). Per the germline V gene, CDR1 is MNHEY and CDR2 is SMNVEV (reference sequence). This CDR3 region has 14 residues. V was pared by 6 bases and J by 6 bases, with 18 bases between. The DNA of the CDR3 is TGTGCCAGCAGAGCGGGACAAAAAGAGGGCGAGCAGTACTTC. Residues: CASRAGQKEGEQYF.

This chain links TRBV5-6 with TRBJ2-7; 11 bases match TRBD1. The CDR3 runs to 15 residues. The V gene end was trimmed by 5 bases and the J gene end by 3 bases; junction bases not matched to a gene: 7. Per the germline V gene, CDR1 is SGHDT and CDR2 is YYEEEE. CDR3 DNA sequence: TGTGCCAGCAGGGAGACCGGGACAGGGGGCTACGAGCAGTACTTC. It yields the protein CASRETGTGGYEQYF.

The J gene is TRBJ2-1, the V gene TRBV9; maybe TRBD2 (6 bases). The CDR3 covers 16 residues. Germline V CDR1 and CDR2: SGDLS, YYNGEE. V shed 0 bases and J shed 4 bases, with 14 bases lying between them. As DNA, the CDR3 is TGTGCCAGCAGCGTAGGGACGGGAGTGTGGTACAATGAGCAGTTCTTC. Its protein product is CASSVGTGVWYNEQFF.

This chain links TRBV7-9 with TRBJ2-3; the match to TRBD2 covers 8 bases. V lost 2 bases and J lost 6; bases outside the gene matches: 10. The germline gives CDR1 SEHNR, CDR2 FQNEAQ (reference sequence). The CDR3 contains 16 residues. DNA of the CDR3: TGTGCCAGCAGCTTACGCTCAGCGGGAGATAGGGATACGCAGTATTTT. It encodes CASSLRSAGDRDTQYF.

This chain connects TRBV27 to TRBJ2-5; 8 nucleotides agree with TRBD1. Germline V gene data show CDR1 as MNHEY and CDR2 as SMNVEV (reference sequence). The V gene end was trimmed by 5 bases and the J gene end by 5 bases; junction bases not matched to a gene: 4. The CDR3 is 13 amino acids. The CDR3 is CASSVDRGETQYF. The CDR3 DNA sequence: TGTGCCAGCAGTGTAGACAGGGGTGAGACCCAGTACTTC.

The chain is built from TRBV19 and TRBJ2-3; D is possibly TRBD2 (5 bases). V was clipped by 5 bases and J by 6 bases, with 15 bases between them. The germline V gene has CDR1 LNHDA and CDR2 SQIVND (reference sequence). The CDR3 is 14 amino acids. Written as DNA, the CDR3 is TGTGCCAGTAGTCCGGGATCCGGCCCGGATACGCAGTATTTT. Translated, it gives CASSPGSGPDTQYF.

This clone has just a few counts. The genes are TRBV7-2 and TRBJ2-5; TRBD2 agrees at 8 bases. J lost 0 bases, V lost 4 bases, and 4 bases had no gene match. CDR3 size: 15 residues. Germline lookup yields CDR1 SGHTA and CDR2 FQGNSA. CDR3: CASSSGGDNQETQYF. CDR3 DNA: TGTGCCAGCAGCTCGGGGGGGGACAACCAAGAGACCCAGTACTTC.

The chain employs TRBV7-2 and TRBJ1-5; D is unresolved. Germline V CDR1 and CDR2: SGHTA, FQGNSA. The CDR3 covers 14 residues. V was shortened by 0 bases and J by 6 bases, with 9 bases between the two germline ends. The CDR3 spells CASSLAEGTQPQHF. Written as DNA, the CDR3 is TGTGCCAGCAGCTTAGCAGAGGGAACTCAGCCCCAGCATTTT.

The chain uses TRBV24-1 and TRBJ1-5; 11 positions match TRBD1. This CDR3 is 16 amino acids long. With 4 bases clipped from V and 6 bases from J, the junction kept 7 bases outside the gene matches. The germline V gene encodes CDR1 KGHDR and CDR2 SFDVKD. Here the CDR3 DNA reads TGTGCCACCAGTGACACGGGACAGGGGGGCGTTCAGCCCCAGCATTTT. It is translated as CATSDTGQGGVQPQHF.

The CDR3 region is CASSIAGLEEKLFF. The CDR3 DNA is TGTGCCAGTAGTATAGCAGGGTTGGAGGAAAAACTGTTTTTT. The J gene is TRBJ1-4, the V gene TRBV19, with D perhaps TRBD1 (5 bases). CDR1 and CDR2 from the germline V gene are LNHDA and SQIVND (reference sequence). The V end was cut by 1 base, the J end by 8 bases, with 11 bases between. The CDR3 length is 14 residues.

This clone was seen once. V and J are TRBV7-9 and TRBJ2-5, with D possibly TRBD1 on 6 matching bases. V lost 6 bases, J lost 5 bases, and 7 bases lay in between. The germline V gene has CDR1 SEHNR and CDR2 FQNEAQ (reference sequence). This CDR3 is built from 11 residues. DNA of the CDR3: TGTGCCAGCAGGAGGGGGGAGACCCAGTACTTC. It yields the protein CASRRGETQYF.

This chain joins TRBV27 and TRBJ2-1; 14 bases fit TRBD2. J gave up 4 bases and V 5 bases, and 10 bases lay outside the gene matches. This CDR3 contains 18 residues. Germline V gives CDR1 MNHEY, CDR2 SMNVEV (reference sequence). The chain's CDR3 is CASSGTSGGAGWYNEQFF. The CDR3 coding sequence is TGTGCCAGCAGTGGGACTAGCGGGGGCGCAGGATGGTACAATGAGCAGTTCTTC.

The chain uses TRBV7-8 and TRBJ2-3, with TRBD2 identical over 9 bases. The V gene's germline CDR1 is SGHVS and CDR2 FQNEAQ. This CDR3 is built from 15 residues. The ends lost 1 base at V and 1 base at J; junction bases unmatched: 0. The CDR3 DNA is TGTGCCAGCAGCTTAGGCGGGGGGGGCACAGATACGCAGTATTTT. This encodes CASSLGGGGTDTQYF.